The T cell receptor (beta chain) under discussion was sequenced for a study of blood T cell repertoires in COVID-19. Germline V gene data show CDR1 as LGHNA and CDR2 as YSLEER. V shed 0 bases, J shed 0 bases, and the junction held 8 bases outside the gene matches. The CDR3 has 18 amino acids. Profiling relied on immunoSEQ multiplex PCR, and the TCRdb table lists in-frame clones only, not all of them. This table holds 150,000 to 200,000 clones, roughly 90% found once. The chain has TRBV4-3 and TRBJ2-1; TRBD2 aligns across 7 bases. The sequence was obtained from a woman in her sixties with COVID-19, enrolled during active disease. The sequencing sample was made of peripheral blood. The CDR3: CASSQDGLAESSYNEQFF. DNA of the CDR3: TGCGCCAGCAGCCAAGATGGGCTAGCGGAGAGCTCCTACAATGAGCAGTTCTTC.